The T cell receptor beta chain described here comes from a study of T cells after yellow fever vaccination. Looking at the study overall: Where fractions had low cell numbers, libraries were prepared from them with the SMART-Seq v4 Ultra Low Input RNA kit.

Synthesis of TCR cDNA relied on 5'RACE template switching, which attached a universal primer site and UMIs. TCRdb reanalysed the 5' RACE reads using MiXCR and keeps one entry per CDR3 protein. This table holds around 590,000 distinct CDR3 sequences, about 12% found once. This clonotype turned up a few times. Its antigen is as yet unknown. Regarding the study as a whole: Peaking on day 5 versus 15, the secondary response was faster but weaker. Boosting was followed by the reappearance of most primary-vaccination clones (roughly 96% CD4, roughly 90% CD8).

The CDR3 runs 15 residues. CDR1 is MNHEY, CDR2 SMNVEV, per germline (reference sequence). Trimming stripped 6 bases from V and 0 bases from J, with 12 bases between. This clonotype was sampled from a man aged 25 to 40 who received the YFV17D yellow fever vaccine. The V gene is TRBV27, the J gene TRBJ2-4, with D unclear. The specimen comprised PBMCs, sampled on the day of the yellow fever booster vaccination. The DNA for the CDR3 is TGTGCCAGCAGCCCTCGGCAGATAGCCAAAAACATTCAGTACTTC. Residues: CASSPRQIAKNIQYF.